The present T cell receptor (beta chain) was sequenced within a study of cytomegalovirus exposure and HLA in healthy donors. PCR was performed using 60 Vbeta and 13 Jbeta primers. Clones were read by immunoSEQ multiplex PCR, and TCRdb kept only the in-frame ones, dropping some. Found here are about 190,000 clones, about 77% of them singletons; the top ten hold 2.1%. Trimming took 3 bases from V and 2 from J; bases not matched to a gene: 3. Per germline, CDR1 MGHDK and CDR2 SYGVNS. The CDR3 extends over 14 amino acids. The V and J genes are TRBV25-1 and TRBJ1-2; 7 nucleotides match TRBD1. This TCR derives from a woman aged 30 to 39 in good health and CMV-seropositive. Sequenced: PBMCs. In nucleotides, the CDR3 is TGTGCCAGCAGTGATCAGGGGGAAAACTATGGCTACACCTTC. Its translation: CASSDQGENYGYTF.